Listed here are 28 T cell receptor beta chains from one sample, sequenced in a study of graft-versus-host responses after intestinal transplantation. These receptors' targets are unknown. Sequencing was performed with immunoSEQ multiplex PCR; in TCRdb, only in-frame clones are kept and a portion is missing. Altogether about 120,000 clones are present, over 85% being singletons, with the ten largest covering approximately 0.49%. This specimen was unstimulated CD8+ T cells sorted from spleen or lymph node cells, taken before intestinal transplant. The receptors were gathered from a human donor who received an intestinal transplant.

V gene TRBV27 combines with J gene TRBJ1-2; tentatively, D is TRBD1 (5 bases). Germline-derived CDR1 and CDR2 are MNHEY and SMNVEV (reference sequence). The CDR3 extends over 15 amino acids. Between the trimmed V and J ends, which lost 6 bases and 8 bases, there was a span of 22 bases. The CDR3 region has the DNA TGTGCCAGCAGCCGGGGGACGGAATTTTTGGGGGGCTACACCTTC. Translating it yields CASSRGTEFLGGYTF.

CDR3 protein: CASSLGGSGVNQYF. As DNA, the CDR3 is TGTGCCAGCAGCTTAGGAGGGAGCGGGGTGAATCAGTACTTC. The rearrangement uses TRBV7-9 and TRBJ2-4; 7 bases map to TRBD2. The ends lost 1 base at V and 12 bases at J; junction bases unmatched: 9. The germline V gene has CDR1 SEHNR and CDR2 FQNEAQ (reference sequence). CDR3 size: 14 residues.

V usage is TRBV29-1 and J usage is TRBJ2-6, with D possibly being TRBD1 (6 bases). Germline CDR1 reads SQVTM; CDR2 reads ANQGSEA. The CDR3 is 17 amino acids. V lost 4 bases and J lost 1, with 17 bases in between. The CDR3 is CSVVVVGRGSGANVLTF. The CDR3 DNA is TGCAGCGTTGTGGTAGTGGGCAGGGGATCTGGGGCCAACGTCCTGACTTTC.

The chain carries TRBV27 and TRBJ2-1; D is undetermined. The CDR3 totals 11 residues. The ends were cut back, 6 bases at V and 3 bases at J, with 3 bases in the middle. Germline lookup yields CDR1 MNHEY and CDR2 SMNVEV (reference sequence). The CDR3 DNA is TGTGCCAGCAGCCACTACAATGAGCAGTTCTTC. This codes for CASSHYNEQFF.

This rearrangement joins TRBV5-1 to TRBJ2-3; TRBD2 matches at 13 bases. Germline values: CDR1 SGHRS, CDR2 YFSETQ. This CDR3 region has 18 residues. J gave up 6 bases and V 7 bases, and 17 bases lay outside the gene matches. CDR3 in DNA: TGCGCCAGCCTTAAACAACTAGCGGGAGGGTTCCCACGGGATACGCAGTATTTT. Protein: CASLKQLAGGFPRDTQYF.

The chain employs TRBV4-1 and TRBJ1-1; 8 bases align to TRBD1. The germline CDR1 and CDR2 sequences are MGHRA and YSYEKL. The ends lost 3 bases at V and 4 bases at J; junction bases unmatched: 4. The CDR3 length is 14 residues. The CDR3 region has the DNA TGCGCCAGCAGCCACCCGGACAGGGCCACTGAAGCTTTCTTT. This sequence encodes CASSHPDRATEAFF.

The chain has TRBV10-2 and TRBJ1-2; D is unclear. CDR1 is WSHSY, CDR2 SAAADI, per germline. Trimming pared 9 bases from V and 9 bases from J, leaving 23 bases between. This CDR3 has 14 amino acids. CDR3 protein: CARKKRRRQLCYTF. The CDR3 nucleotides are TGCGCCAGAAAGAAGAGACGACGGCAACTATGCTACACCTTC.

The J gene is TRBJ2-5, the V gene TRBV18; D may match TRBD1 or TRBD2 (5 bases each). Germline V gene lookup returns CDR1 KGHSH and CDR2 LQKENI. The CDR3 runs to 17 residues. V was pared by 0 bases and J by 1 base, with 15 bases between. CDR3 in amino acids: CASSPPVERGPQETQYF. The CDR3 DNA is TGTGCCAGCTCACCACCTGTAGAAAGGGGACCCCAAGAGACCCAGTACTTC.

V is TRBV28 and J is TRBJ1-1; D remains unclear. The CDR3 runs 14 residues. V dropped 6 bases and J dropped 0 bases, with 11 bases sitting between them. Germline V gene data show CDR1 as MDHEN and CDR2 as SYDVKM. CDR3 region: CASRPELLNTEAFF. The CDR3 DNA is TGTGCCAGCAGACCGGAGCTTCTGAACACTGAAGCTTTCTTT.

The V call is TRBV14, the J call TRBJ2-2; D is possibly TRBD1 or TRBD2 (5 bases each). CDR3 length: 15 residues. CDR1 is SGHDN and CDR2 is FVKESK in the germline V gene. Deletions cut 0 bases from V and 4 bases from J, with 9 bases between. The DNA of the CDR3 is TGTGCCAGCAGCCAAGAGCGAGGGGTCACCGGGGAGCTGTTTTTT. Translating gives CASSQERGVTGELFF.

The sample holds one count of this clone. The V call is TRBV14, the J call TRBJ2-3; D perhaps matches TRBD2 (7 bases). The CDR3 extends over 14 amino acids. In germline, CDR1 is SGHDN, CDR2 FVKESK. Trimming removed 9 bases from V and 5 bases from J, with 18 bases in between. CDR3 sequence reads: CARGAGAGGDTQYF. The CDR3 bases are TGTGCCAGGGGGGCGGGAGCCGGGGGAGATACGCAGTATTTT.

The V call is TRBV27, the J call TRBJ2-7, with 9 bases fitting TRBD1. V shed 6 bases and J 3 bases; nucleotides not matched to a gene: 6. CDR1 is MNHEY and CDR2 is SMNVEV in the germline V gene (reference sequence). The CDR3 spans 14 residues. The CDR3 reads CASRLGQGHYEQYF. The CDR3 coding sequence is TGTGCCAGCAGGCTGGGACAGGGACACTACGAGCAGTACTTC.

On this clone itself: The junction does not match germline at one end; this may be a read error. The CDR3 region has the DNA TGTGCTAGCAGCTTAGGGACAGGGGCCTACGAGCAGTACTTC. It specifies CASSLGTGAYEQYF. V and J are TRBV7-7 and TRBJ2-7, with TRBD1 matching 10 bases. The CDR3 consists of 14 residues. CDR1 and CDR2 from the germline V gene are SSHAT and FNYEAQ (reference sequence).

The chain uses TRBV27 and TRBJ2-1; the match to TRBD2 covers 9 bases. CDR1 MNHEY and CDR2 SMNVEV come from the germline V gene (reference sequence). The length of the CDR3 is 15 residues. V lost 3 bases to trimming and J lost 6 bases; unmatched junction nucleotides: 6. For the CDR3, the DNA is TGTGCCAGCAGTTTGAATAGCGGGAGATCCAATGAGCAGTTCTTC. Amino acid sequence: CASSLNSGRSNEQFF.

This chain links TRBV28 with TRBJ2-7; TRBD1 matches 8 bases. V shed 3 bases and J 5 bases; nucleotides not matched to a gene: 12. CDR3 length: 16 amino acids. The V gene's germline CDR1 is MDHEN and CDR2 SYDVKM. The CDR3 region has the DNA TGTGCCAGCAGTTTTTTTGCAGGACAGGGCATGGACGAGCAGTACTTC. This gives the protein CASSFFAGQGMDEQYF.

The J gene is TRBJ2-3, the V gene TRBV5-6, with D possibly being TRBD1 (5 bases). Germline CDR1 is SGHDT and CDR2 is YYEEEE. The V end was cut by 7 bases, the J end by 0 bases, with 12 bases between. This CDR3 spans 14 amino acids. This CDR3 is CASFWTSSTDTQYF. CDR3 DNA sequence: TGTGCCAGCTTCTGGACAAGTAGCACAGATACGCAGTATTTT.

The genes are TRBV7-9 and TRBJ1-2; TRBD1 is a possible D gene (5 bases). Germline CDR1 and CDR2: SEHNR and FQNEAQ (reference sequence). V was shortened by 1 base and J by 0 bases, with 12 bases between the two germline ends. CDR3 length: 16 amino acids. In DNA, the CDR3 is TGTGCCAGCAGCTTAGGATTGGGGGAAACTAACTATGGCTACACCTTC. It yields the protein CASSLGLGETNYGYTF.

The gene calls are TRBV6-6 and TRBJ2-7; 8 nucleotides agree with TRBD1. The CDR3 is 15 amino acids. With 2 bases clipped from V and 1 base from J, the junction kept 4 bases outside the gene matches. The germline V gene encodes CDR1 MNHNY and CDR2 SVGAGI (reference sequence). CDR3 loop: CASSYGTGKSYEQYF. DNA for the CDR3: TGTGCCAGCAGTTACGGGACAGGAAAATCCTACGAGCAGTACTTC.

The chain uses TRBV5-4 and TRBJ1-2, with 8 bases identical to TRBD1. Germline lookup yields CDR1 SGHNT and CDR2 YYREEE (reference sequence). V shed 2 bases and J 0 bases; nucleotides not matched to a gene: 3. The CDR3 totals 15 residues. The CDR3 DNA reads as TGTGCCAGCAGCTTCCAGGGGGCAGCTAACTATGGCTACACCTTC. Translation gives CASSFQGAANYGYTF.

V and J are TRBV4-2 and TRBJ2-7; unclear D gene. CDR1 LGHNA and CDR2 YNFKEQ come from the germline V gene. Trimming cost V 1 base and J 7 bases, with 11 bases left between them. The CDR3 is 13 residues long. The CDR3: CASSQGAPFEQYF. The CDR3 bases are TGTGCCAGCAGCCAAGGAGCCCCATTTGAGCAGTACTTC.

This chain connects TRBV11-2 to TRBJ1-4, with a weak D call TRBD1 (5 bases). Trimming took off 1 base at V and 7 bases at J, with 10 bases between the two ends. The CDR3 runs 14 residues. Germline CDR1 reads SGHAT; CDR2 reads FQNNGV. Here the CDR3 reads CASSLVVDTEKLFF. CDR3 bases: TGTGCCAGCAGCTTAGTGGTGGACACTGAAAAACTGTTTTTT. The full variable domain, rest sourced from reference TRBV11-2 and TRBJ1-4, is EAGVAQSPRYKIIEKRQSVAFWCNPISGHATLYWYQQILGQGPKLLIQFQNNGVVDDSQLPKDRFSAERLKGVDSTLKIQPAKLEDSAVYLCASSLVVDTEKLFFGSGTQLSVL.

The CDR3 nucleotides read TGTGCCAGCAGCGTAGAGGACGGGTGGTCGGATACGCAGTATTTT. Its protein is CASSVEDGWSDTQYF. The rearrangement joins TRBV9 to TRBJ2-3; D is unresolved. CDR1 and CDR2 from the germline V gene are SGDLS and YYNGEE. V was clipped by 0 bases and J by 6 bases, with 14 bases between them. The CDR3 runs to 15 residues. The full variable domain, with the rest looked up from reference TRBV9 and TRBJ2-3, is DSGVTQTPKHLITATGQRVTLRCSPRSGDLSVYWYQQSLDQGLQFLIQYYNGEERAKGNILERFSAQQFPDLHSELNLSSLELGDSALYFCASSVEDGWSDTQYFGPGTRLTVL.

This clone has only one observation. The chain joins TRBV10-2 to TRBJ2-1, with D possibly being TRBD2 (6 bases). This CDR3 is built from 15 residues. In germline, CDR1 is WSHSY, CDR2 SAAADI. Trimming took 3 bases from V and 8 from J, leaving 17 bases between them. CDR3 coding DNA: TGCGCCAGCAGTGATGGGGGGATGAAAACTGATGAGCAGTTCTTC. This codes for CASSDGGMKTDEQFF.

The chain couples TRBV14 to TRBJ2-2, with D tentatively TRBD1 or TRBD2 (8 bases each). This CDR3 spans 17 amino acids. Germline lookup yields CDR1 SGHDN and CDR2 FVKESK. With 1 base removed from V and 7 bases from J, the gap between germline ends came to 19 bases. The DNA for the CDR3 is TGTGCCAGCAGCCAAGTGCGGGGGGACAGGACCGGCGGGGAGCTGTTTTTT. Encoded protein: CASSQVRGDRTGGELFF.

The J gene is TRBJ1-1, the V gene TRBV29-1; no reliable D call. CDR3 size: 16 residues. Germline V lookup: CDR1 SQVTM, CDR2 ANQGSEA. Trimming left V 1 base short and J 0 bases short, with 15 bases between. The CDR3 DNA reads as TGCAGCGTTGAAGCGGAGGATCTTTACATGAACACTGAAGCTTTCTTT. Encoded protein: CSVEAEDLYMNTEAFF.

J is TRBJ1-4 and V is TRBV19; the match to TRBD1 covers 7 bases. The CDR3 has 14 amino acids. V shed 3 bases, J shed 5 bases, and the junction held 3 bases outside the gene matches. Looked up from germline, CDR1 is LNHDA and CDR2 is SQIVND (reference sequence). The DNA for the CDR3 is TGTGCCAGTAGTATCTCGACAGGGAATGAAAAACTGTTTTTT. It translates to CASSISTGNEKLFF.

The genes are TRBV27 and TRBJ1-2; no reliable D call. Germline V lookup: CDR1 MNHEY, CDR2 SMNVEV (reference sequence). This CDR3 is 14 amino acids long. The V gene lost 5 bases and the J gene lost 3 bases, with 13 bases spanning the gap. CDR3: CASSPYSADYGYTF. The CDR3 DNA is TGTGCCAGCAGTCCCTACTCCGCGGACTATGGCTACACCTTC.

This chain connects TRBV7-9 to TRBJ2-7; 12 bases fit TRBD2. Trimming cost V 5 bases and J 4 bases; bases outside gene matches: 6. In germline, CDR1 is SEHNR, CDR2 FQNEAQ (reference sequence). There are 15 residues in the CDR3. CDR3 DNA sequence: TGTGCCAGCAGCCGGAGTGGGACTAGCGGGTACGAGCAGTACTTC. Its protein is CASSRSGTSGYEQYF. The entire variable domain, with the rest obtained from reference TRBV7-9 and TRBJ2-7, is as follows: DTGVSQNPRHKITKRGQNVTFRCDPISEHNRLYWYRQTLGQGPEFLTYFQNEAQLEKSRLLSDRFSAERPKGSFSTLEIQRTEQGDSAMYLCASSRSGTSGYEQYFGPGTRLTVT.